The present TCR beta chain was sequenced within a study of PD-1 blockade in classical Hodgkin lymphoma. Study outcomes and limitations: Healthy donors reportedly exceeded newly diagnosed patients in baseline TCR diversity. Before treatment, complete responders showed about the same diversity as newly diagnosed patients.

The V end lost 1 base, the J end lost 1 base, and 10 bases lay between the germline ends. The germline V gene encodes CDR1 SGHAT and CDR2 FQNNGV. This CDR3 contains 15 residues. A note on this clone: Its antigen is still unknown.

Relapses following autologous stem cell transplantation were seen in all patients, with brentuximab vedotin exposure varying. Clones were read by immunoSEQ multiplex PCR, and TCRdb kept only the in-frame ones, dropping some. This sample has about 21,000 clones, with roughly two thirds found just once. The sequence was obtained from a human donor with classical Hodgkin lymphoma. The source material was peripheral blood mononuclear cells (PBMCs), sampled at baseline. The V call is TRBV11-2, the J call TRBJ1-1; no clear D gene. In nucleotides, the CDR3 is TGTGCCAGCAGCTTAGGGGTAGTGCGGAACACTGAAGCTTTCTTT. Encoded protein: CASSLGVVRNTEAFF.